Below, 30 T cell receptor beta chains from the same sample are listed, as sequenced in a study of blood T cell repertoires in COVID-19. The assay was immunoSEQ multiplex PCR, and TCRdb's table has in-frame clones only and misses some. Of about 530,000 clones listed, roughly 91% are singletons. The sequenced sample was peripheral blood. The source is a woman between 45 and 65 years old with COVID-19, enrolled during active disease.

This chain connects TRBV3-1 (or the pseudogene TRBV3-2) to TRBJ1-1, with D unclear. CDR1 LGHDT and CDR2 YNNKEL come from the germline V gene (reference sequence). The CDR3 is made up of 13 amino acids. V was pared by 2 bases and J by 5 bases, with 9 bases between. CDR3 DNA sequence: TGTGCCAGCAGCCAAAGGACGGGAACTGAAGCTTTCTTT. This encodes CASSQRTGTEAFF.

The J gene is TRBJ1-2, the V gene TRBV2, with TRBD1 matching 8 bases. The germline V gene has CDR1 SNHLY and CDR2 FYNNEI. The CDR3 sequence is 12 residues long. The junction had 6 bases not matched to a gene; V was cut back by 8 bases and J by 7 bases. CDR3 DNA sequence: TGTGCCAGCGGGGGACAGGACCGTGGCTACACCTTC. Protein sequence: CASGGQDRGYTF.

The chain uses TRBV4-1 and TRBJ2-2; 7 bases are a match to TRBD2. V lost 1 base to trimming and J lost 5 bases; unmatched junction nucleotides: 10. Germline V gives CDR1 MGHRA, CDR2 YSYEKL. The CDR3 contains 17 residues. The CDR3 sequence is CASSQVRAGVLTGELFF. The DNA for the CDR3 is TGCGCCAGCAGCCAAGTACGGGCGGGGGTATTGACCGGGGAGCTGTTTTTT.

The chain has TRBV11-2 and TRBJ2-2; D is uncertain. Trimming removed 5 bases at V and 7 bases at J, with 8 bases between. This CDR3 has 12 amino acids. Germline V lookup: CDR1 SGHAT, CDR2 FQNNGV. CDR3 protein: CASSLPLGELFF. The DNA for the CDR3 is TGTGCCAGCAGCCTACCCCTCGGGGAGCTGTTTTTT.

This rearrangement joins TRBV30 to TRBJ1-1; 7 bases agree with TRBD1. Germline-derived CDR1 and CDR2 are GTSNPN and SVGIG (reference sequence). J was trimmed by 4 bases and V by 1 base; bases with no gene match: 3. This CDR3 spans 13 amino acids. The CDR3 sequence is CAWSGDRTTEAFF. For the CDR3, the DNA is TGTGCCTGGAGTGGGGACAGAACCACTGAAGCTTTCTTT. Combining the CDR3 with reference TRBV30 and TRBJ1-1 gives the whole variable domain SQTIHQWPATLVQPVGSPLSLECTVEGTSNPNLYWYRQAAGRGLQLLFYSVGIGQISSEVPQNLSASRPQDRQFILSSKKLLLSDSGFYLCAWSGDRTTEAFFGQGTRLTVV.

V usage is TRBV28 and J usage is TRBJ2-3; D ambiguous. Per the germline V gene, CDR1 is MDHEN and CDR2 is SYDVKM. The ends were cut back, 6 bases at V and 4 bases at J, with 8 bases in the middle. This CDR3 comprises 12 residues. This CDR3 reads CASRSPADTQYF. The CDR3, as DNA: TGTGCCAGCAGATCTCCAGCAGATACGCAGTATTTT.

This clone was picked up one time. The chain uses TRBV9 and TRBJ2-2, with D perhaps TRBD2 (5 bases). Per germline, CDR1 SGDLS and CDR2 YYNGEE. The V end was cut by 5 bases, the J end by 2 bases, with 13 bases between. CDR3 length equals 15 residues. In nucleotides, the CDR3 is TGTGCCAGCAGAGCGGCAGGAAGAAACACCGGGGAGCTGTTTTTT. Translated: CASRAAGRNTGELFF.

The chain uses TRBV19 and TRBJ2-1, with 8 bases identical to TRBD2. The V and J ends lost 4 bases and 9 bases, in that order; junction bases with no gene match: 8. Germline V gene data show CDR1 as LNHDA and CDR2 as SQIVND (reference sequence). The CDR3 consists of 14 residues. The CDR3 loop reads CASSSGGGPSEQFF. The CDR3 DNA is TGTGCCAGTAGTAGTGGCGGGGGGCCGAGTGAGCAGTTCTTC.

The chain uses TRBV6-5 and TRBJ1-1, with a possible D match to TRBD1 (5 bases). The germline V gene encodes CDR1 MNHEY and CDR2 SVGAGI. CDR3 length: 13 residues. Trimming took 8 bases from V and 1 from J, leaving 11 bases between them. CDR3 sequence (DNA): TGTGCCAGCCGATACGGGGGGAACACTGAAGCTTTCTTT. Translation: CASRYGGNTEAFF.

In this sample, this clone turned up once. The V gene is TRBV7-2, the J gene TRBJ2-1; 7 nucleotides match TRBD2. Losses at the gene ends were 5 bases for V and 0 bases for J; bases not matched to a gene: 4. Germline assignment: CDR1 SGHTA and CDR2 FQGNSA. This CDR3 has 15 amino acids. The CDR3 sequence: CASSISGDSYNEQFF. CDR3 in DNA: TGTGCCAGCAGCATAAGCGGGGACTCCTACAATGAGCAGTTCTTC.

This clone was recorded once. The chain employs TRBV6-1 and TRBJ1-6; 10 bases map to TRBD1. The germline gives CDR1 MNHNS, CDR2 SASEGT. Unmatched junction bases numbered 2, after V lost 3 bases and J lost 12 bases. The CDR3 runs to 13 residues. The CDR3 bases are TGTGCCAGCAGTGACCGGGACAGGGGACCCCTCCACTTT. It specifies CASSDRDRGPLHF.

The CDR3 coding sequence is TGCGCCAGCGGACAGGGACAAGTCACAGATACGCAGTATTTT. Amino acid sequence: CASGQGQVTDTQYF. V gene TRBV5-1 combines with J gene TRBJ2-3; TRBD1 matches 8 bases. The V gene's germline CDR1 is SGHRS and CDR2 YFSETQ. Trimming removed 7 bases from V and 2 bases from J; junction bases left unmatched: 6. The CDR3 runs 14 residues.

This chain uses TRBV7-9 with TRBJ2-5; 9 bases align to TRBD2. Trimming cost V 5 bases and J 4 bases; bases outside gene matches: 8. The CDR3 is 15 residues long. Germline CDR1 and CDR2: SEHNR and FQNEAQ (reference sequence). The DNA of the CDR3 is TGTGCCAGCAGCCATAGCGGGGGAGGTAGAGAGACCCAGTACTTC. Its protein is CASSHSGGGRETQYF.

The V gene is TRBV5-1, the J gene TRBJ2-3, with D perhaps TRBD2 (5 bases). The CDR3 covers 14 residues. Per the germline V gene, CDR1 is SGHRS and CDR2 is YFSETQ. Trimming took off 0 bases at V and 4 bases at J, with 9 bases between the two ends. Here the CDR3 DNA reads TGCGCCAGCAGCTTGGGCTCTAGCCCAGATACGCAGTATTTT. Translated: CASSLGSSPDTQYF.

The gene calls are TRBV10-3 and TRBJ1-1; a possible D gene is TRBD1 (6 bases). V shed 9 bases and J shed 0 bases, with 11 bases lying between them. Germline V CDR1 and CDR2: ENHRY, SYGVKD. The CDR3 sequence is 13 residues long. The CDR3 region is CAIVDSLNTEAFF. CDR3 DNA: TGTGCCATAGTGGACAGTCTGAACACTGAAGCTTTCTTT.

The chain carries TRBV5-6 and TRBJ2-7; no clear D gene. V gave up 5 bases and J gave up 3 bases, with 18 bases separating them. The CDR3 extends over 15 amino acids. Germline CDR1 and CDR2: SGHDT and YYEEEE. CDR3 sequence: CASRVSGSSLYEQYF. For the CDR3, the DNA is TGTGCCAGCAGAGTTTCCGGGTCCTCCCTCTACGAGCAGTACTTC. The entire variable domain, with the rest obtained from reference TRBV5-6 and TRBJ2-7, is as follows: DAGVTQSPTHLIKTRGQQVTLRCSPKSGHDTVSWYQQALGQGPQFIFQYYEEEERQRGNFPDRFSGHQFPNYSSELNVNALLLGDSALYLCASRVSGSSLYEQYFGPGTRLTVT.

The chain is built from TRBV30 and TRBJ2-6; a weak D match, TRBD2 (6 bases). The CDR3 sequence is 17 residues long. Trimming took 4 bases from V and 1 from J, leaving 17 bases between them. Germline V gives CDR1 GTSNPN, CDR2 SVGIG (reference sequence). DNA for the CDR3: TGTGCCTGGAACCGGGACTCTGGTTGGTCTGGGGCCAACGTCCTGACTTTC. Translation gives CAWNRDSGWSGANVLTF.

This clone was found once. This rearrangement joins TRBV15 to TRBJ1-1; D unclear. Germline V CDR1 and CDR2: LNHNV, YYDKDF (reference sequence). CDR3 length equals 15 residues. V was cut by 0 bases and J by 1 base, with 9 bases left in between. CDR3 region: CATSRESLSNTEAFF. CDR3 sequence (DNA): TGTGCCACCAGCAGAGAGAGTCTTTCGAACACTGAAGCTTTCTTT.

This chain joins TRBV6-5 and TRBJ1-5, with TRBD1 as a possible D gene (5 bases). Germline CDR1 reads MNHEY; CDR2 reads SVGAGI. This CDR3 comprises 14 residues. With 7 bases removed from V and 4 bases from J, the gap between germline ends came to 14 bases. CDR3 protein: CASISGSGNQPQHF. The CDR3 nucleotides are TGTGCCAGCATCTCAGGGTCGGGTAATCAGCCCCAGCATTTT.

The chain is built from TRBV9 and TRBJ1-6, with a tentative D call TRBD1 (5 bases). Looked up from germline, CDR1 is SGDLS and CDR2 is YYNGEE. This CDR3 spans 16 amino acids. Trimming took off 4 bases at V and 3 bases at J, with 14 bases between the two ends. This CDR3 is CASSPLGGSYNSPLHF. The CDR3 region has the DNA TGTGCCAGCAGCCCCCTGGGGGGAAGCTATAATTCACCCCTCCACTTT.

The chain uses TRBV5-6 and TRBJ1-1; D not certain. V lost 1 base and J lost 6, with 10 bases in between. This CDR3 has 13 amino acids. Germline V CDR1 and CDR2: SGHDT, YYEEEE. The CDR3 loop reads CASSLTDLAEAFF. The CDR3, as DNA: TGTGCCAGCAGCTTGACAGATCTGGCTGAAGCTTTCTTT.

This chain links TRBV5-1 with TRBJ2-1, with a weak D call TRBD2 (6 bases). The V end was cut by 2 bases, the J end by 0 bases, with 15 bases between. There are 17 residues in the CDR3. Germline CDR1 and CDR2: SGHRS and YFSETQ. The CDR3 loop is CASSFRAGSSSYNEQFF. In DNA, the CDR3 is TGCGCCAGCAGCTTCAGGGCGGGATCCAGCTCCTACAATGAGCAGTTCTTC.

The CDR3 nucleotides read TGTGCCAGCAGCTCCTTAGCGGGGTCTAGCACAGATACGCAGTATTTT. Translating gives CASSSLAGSSTDTQYF. The chain links TRBV3-1 (or the pseudogene TRBV3-2) to TRBJ2-3; TRBD2 matches 8 bases. The V gene end was trimmed by 5 bases and the J gene end by 0 bases; junction bases not matched to a gene: 7. Germline V gene sequence: CDR1 LGHDT, CDR2 YNNKEL (reference sequence). This CDR3 is built from 16 residues.

The chain uses TRBV11-3 and TRBJ2-2; TRBD2 agrees at 8 bases. V gave up 2 bases and J gave up 4 bases; unmatched junction bases: 6. From germline, CDR1 is SGHNT and CDR2 YENEEA. The CDR3 is 16 residues long. The CDR3 DNA is TGTGCCAGCAGCTTAAGCGCGGGGGGTCTCACCGGGGAGCTGTTTTTT. Protein: CASSLSAGGLTGELFF. The variable domain in full, completed from reference TRBV11-3 and TRBJ2-2, reads EAGVVQSPRYKIIEKKQPVAFWCNPISGHNTLYWYLQNLGQGPELLIRYENEEAVDDSQLPKDRFSAERLKGVDSTLKIQPAELGDSAVYLCASSLSAGGLTGELFFGEGSRLTVL.

The J gene is TRBJ2-7, the V gene TRBV18; D is possibly TRBD1 (6 bases). This CDR3 comprises 14 residues. Germline lookup yields CDR1 KGHSH and CDR2 LQKENI. Trimming took 4 bases from V and 0 from J, leaving 10 bases between them. The CDR3 here is CASSLRGTSYEQYF. The CDR3 bases are TGTGCCAGCTCACTTAGGGGGACCTCCTACGAGCAGTACTTC.

This sequence joins TRBV6-1 and TRBJ1-1; 8 bases map to TRBD1. Trimming at V came to 4 bases and at J to 1 base, leaving 11 bases not matched to a gene. This CDR3 region has 17 residues. The germline V gene encodes CDR1 MNHNS and CDR2 SASEGT. CDR3 residues: CASSAGTGAPRNTEAFF. The CDR3 DNA sequence: TGTGCCAGCAGTGCCGGGACAGGCGCCCCTCGGAACACTGAAGCTTTCTTT.

V is TRBV3-1 (or the pseudogene TRBV3-2) and J is TRBJ1-2; maybe TRBD1 (6 bases). Trimming took off 2 bases at V and 7 bases at J, with 11 bases between the two ends. The CDR3 length is 13 residues. The germline gives CDR1 LGHDT, CDR2 YNNKEL (reference sequence). Written as DNA, the CDR3 is TGTGCCAGCAGCCAATGGGGGCAGGGTGGCTACACCTTC. It encodes CASSQWGQGGYTF.

The V and J genes are TRBV27 and TRBJ2-3, with D unclear. Germline-derived CDR1 and CDR2 are MNHEY and SMNVEV (reference sequence). There are 15 residues in the CDR3. V lost 5 bases and J lost 4, with 16 bases in between. CDR3 sequence: CASSAPRHGADTQYF. The CDR3 DNA reads TGTGCCAGCAGTGCCCCAAGACACGGTGCAGATACGCAGTATTTT.

The genes are TRBV19 and TRBJ1-3; D is unclear. The CDR3 consists of 11 residues. CDR1 is LNHDA, CDR2 SQIVND, per germline (reference sequence). V was cut by 5 bases and J by 6 bases, with 5 bases left in between. CDR3 coding DNA: TGTGCCAGTAGTGGCTTAAACACCATATATTTT. Encoded protein: CASSGLNTIYF.

This rearrangement joins TRBV6-5 to TRBJ1-3, with 8 bases that match TRBD1. CDR1 is MNHEY and CDR2 is SVGAGI in the germline V gene. CDR3 size: 15 residues. Trimming took 6 bases from V and 3 from J; bases not matched to a gene: 7. The CDR3 bases are TGTGCCAGCAGCCAGACAGGGGATTATGGAAACACCATATATTTT. This encodes CASSQTGDYGNTIYF.